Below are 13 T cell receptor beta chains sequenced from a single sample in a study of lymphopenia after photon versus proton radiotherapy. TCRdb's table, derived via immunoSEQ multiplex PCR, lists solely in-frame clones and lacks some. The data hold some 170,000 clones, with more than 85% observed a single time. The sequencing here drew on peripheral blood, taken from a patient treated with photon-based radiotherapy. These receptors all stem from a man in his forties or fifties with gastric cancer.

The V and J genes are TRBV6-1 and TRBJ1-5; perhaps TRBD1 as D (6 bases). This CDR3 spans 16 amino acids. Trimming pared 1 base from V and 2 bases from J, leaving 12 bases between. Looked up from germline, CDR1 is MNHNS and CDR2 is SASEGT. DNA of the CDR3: TGTGCCAGCAGTGAAGAGGGGGAGGTTCGCAATCAGCCCCAGCATTTT. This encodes CASSEEGEVRNQPQHF.

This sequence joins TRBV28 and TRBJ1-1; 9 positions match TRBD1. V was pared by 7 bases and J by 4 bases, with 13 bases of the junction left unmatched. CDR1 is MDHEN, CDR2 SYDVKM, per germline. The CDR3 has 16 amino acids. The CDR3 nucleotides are TGTGCCAGCAACCCTCCGGGACAGGGAGTGTCCACTGAAGCTTTCTTT. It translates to CASNPPGQGVSTEAFF.

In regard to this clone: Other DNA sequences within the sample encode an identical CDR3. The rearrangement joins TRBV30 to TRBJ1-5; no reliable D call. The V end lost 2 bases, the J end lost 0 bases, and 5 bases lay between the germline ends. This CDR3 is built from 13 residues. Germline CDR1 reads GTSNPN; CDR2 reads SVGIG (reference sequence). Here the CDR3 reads CAWSSGSNQPQHF. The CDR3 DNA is TGTGCCTGGAGTTCGGGTAGCAATCAGCCCCAGCATTTT.

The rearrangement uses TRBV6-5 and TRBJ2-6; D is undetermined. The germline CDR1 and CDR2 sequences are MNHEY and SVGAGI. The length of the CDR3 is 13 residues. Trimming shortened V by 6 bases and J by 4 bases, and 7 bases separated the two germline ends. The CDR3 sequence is CASSYHGANVLTF. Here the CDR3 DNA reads TGTGCCAGCAGCTACCACGGGGCCAACGTCCTGACTTTC.

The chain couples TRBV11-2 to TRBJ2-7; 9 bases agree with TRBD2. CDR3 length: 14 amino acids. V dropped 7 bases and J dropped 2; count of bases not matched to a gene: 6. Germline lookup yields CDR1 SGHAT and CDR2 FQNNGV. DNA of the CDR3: TGTGCCAGCACATACTTAGCGGGAGCCTACGAGCAGTACTTC. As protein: CASTYLAGAYEQYF.

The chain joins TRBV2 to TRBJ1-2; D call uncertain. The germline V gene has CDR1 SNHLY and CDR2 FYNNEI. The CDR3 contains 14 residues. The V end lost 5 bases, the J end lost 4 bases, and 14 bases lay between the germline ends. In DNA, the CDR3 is TGTGCCAGCAGTCCGGACCGACTGCGCTATGGCTACACCTTC. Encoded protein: CASSPDRLRYGYTF.

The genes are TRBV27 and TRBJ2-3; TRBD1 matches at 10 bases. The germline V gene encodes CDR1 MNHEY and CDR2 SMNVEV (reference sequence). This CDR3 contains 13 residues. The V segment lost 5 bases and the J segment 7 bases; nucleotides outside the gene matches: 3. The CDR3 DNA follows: TGTGCCAGCAGTATGGGACAGGGGAATACGCAGTATTTT. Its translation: CASSMGQGNTQYF.

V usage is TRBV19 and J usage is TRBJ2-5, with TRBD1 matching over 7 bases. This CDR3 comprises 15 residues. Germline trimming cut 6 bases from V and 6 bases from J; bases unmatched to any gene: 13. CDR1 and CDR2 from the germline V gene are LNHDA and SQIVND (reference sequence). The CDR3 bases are TGTGCCAGTAGCCGCATCACAGGGGTTGGGCAGACCCAGTACTTC. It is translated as CASSRITGVGQTQYF. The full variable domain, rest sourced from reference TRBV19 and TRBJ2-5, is DGGITQSPKYLFRKEGQNVTLSCEQNLNHDAMYWYRQDPGQGLRLIYYSQIVNDFQKGDIAEGYSVSREKKESFPLTVTSAQKNPTAFYLCASSRITGVGQTQYFGPGTRLLVL.

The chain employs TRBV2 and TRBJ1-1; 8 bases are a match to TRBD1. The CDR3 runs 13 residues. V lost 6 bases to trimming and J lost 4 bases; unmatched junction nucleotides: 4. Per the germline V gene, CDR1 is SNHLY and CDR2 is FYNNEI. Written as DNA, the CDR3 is TGTGCCAGCAGGGACAGGGAGGGCACTGAAGCTTTCTTT. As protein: CASRDREGTEAFF.

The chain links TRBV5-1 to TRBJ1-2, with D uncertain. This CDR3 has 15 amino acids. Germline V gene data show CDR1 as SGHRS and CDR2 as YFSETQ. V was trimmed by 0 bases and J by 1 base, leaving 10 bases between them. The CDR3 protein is CASSLEGMVNYGYTF. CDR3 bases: TGCGCCAGCAGCTTGGAGGGTATGGTTAACTATGGCTACACCTTC.

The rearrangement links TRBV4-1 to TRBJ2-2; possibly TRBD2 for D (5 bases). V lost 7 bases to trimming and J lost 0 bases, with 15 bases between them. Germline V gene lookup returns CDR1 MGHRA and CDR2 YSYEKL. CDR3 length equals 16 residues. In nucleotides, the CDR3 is TGCGCCAGCAAAATCAGAGACTACACGAACACCGGGGAGCTGTTTTTT. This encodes CASKIRDYTNTGELFF.

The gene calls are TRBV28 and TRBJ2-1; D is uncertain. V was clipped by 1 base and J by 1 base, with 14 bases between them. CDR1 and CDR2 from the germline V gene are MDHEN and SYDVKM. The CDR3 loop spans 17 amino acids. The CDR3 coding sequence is TGTGCCAGCAGTTTATCGACCCCCGTGCTATCCTACAATGAGCAGTTCTTC. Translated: CASSLSTPVLSYNEQFF. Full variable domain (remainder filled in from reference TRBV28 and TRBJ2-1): DVKVTQSSRYLVKRTGEKVFLECVQDMDHENMFWYRQDPGLGLRLIYFSYDVKMKEKGDIPEGYSVSREKKERFSLILESASTNQTSMYLCASSLSTPVLSYNEQFFGPGTRLTVL.

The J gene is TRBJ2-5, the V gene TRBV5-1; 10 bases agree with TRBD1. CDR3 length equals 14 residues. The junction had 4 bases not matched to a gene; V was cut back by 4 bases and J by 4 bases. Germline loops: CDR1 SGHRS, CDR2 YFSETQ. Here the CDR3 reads CASSPGTGVETQYF. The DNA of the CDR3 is TGCGCCAGCAGCCCCGGGACAGGGGTAGAGACCCAGTACTTC.